Listed here are 25 T cell receptor beta chains from one sample, sequenced in a study of T cells in localized non-small cell lung cancer. TCRdb's copy holds only in-frame clones and misses some; the assay was immunoSEQ multiplex PCR. Counted here are about 39,000 clones, 75% to 85% occurring once; the ten biggest clones make up less than 35%. Source: PBMCs, taken before any cancer treatment. These receptors originate from a woman aged 40-69 years with stage II squamous cell lung carcinoma.

This clone has more than one count but fewer than ten. The rearrangement links TRBV4-3 to TRBJ2-2; D is unresolved. Trimming stripped 0 bases from V and 4 bases from J, with 9 bases between. The CDR3 is 15 residues long. Germline loops: CDR1 LGHNA, CDR2 YSLEER. CDR3 DNA sequence: TGCGCCAGCAGCCAAGATCAGGCAAGCACCGGGGAGCTGTTTTTT. Translation gives CASSQDQASTGELFF.

The V gene is TRBV2, the J gene TRBJ1-2; 11 bases line up with TRBD1. The CDR3 runs 18 residues. Germline CDR1 is SNHLY and CDR2 is FYNNEI. J was trimmed by 4 bases and V by 6 bases; bases with no gene match: 16. The chain's CDR3 is CASSPSGTGGQDRYGYTF. The DNA for the CDR3 is TGTGCCAGCAGCCCTTCAGGGACAGGGGGACAGGACCGCTATGGCTACACCTTC.

This clone appeared a single time. The V and J genes are TRBV5-1 and TRBJ2-7; D is unclear. Germline CDR1 and CDR2: SGHRS and YFSETQ. This CDR3 spans 12 amino acids. V was shortened by 1 base and J by 7 bases, with 9 bases between the two germline ends. CDR3 residues: CASSLNVGEQYF. The CDR3 region has the DNA TGCGCCAGCAGCTTGAATGTGGGGGAGCAGTACTTC.

The V gene is TRBV19, the J gene TRBJ1-1; TRBD1 is a possible D gene (5 bases). CDR3 size: 18 residues. V gave up 5 bases and J gave up 0 bases, with 22 bases separating them. Per the germline V gene, CDR1 is LNHDA and CDR2 is SQIVND (reference sequence). The CDR3: CASSRLFRDGELNTEAFF. The CDR3 region has the DNA TGTGCCAGTAGTCGATTATTCCGGGACGGAGAATTGAACACTGAAGCTTTCTTT.

The genes are TRBV27 and TRBJ2-5; 7 bases line up with TRBD2. Germline lookup yields CDR1 MNHEY and CDR2 SMNVEV (reference sequence). With 5 bases clipped from V and 4 bases from J, the junction kept 7 bases outside the gene matches. The CDR3 runs 14 residues. CDR3 coding DNA: TGTGCCAGCAGTCCCGGGACTACAGCAGAGACCCAGTACTTC. This codes for CASSPGTTAETQYF.

V is TRBV2 and J is TRBJ1-1; 7 nucleotides agree with TRBD1. The trim removed 8 bases at V and 4 bases at J, leaving 4 bases unmatched. The CDR3 contains 12 residues. CDR1 is SNHLY and CDR2 is FYNNEI in the germline V gene. The CDR3 sequence is CASHRGGTEAFF. The CDR3 DNA is TGTGCCAGCCACAGGGGCGGCACTGAAGCTTTCTTT. Complete variable domain (other parts from reference TRBV2 and TRBJ1-1): EPEVTQTPSHQVTQMGQEVILRCVPISNHLYFYWYRQILGQKVEFLVSFYNNEISEKSEIFDDQFSVERPDGSNFTLKIRSTKLEDSAMYFCASHRGGTEAFFGQGTRLTVV.

The gene calls are TRBV29-1 and TRBJ2-1, with D uncertain. With 4 bases removed from V and 5 bases from J, the gap between germline ends came to 12 bases. Germline loops: CDR1 SQVTM, CDR2 ANQGSEA. CDR3 size: 13 residues. The CDR3 nucleotides read TGCAGCGTTGGCACGTCAGGTCACAATGAGCAGTTCTTC. Translation gives CSVGTSGHNEQFF.

The V call is TRBV18, the J call TRBJ1-6; D gene ambiguous. Per germline, CDR1 KGHSH and CDR2 LQKENI. V dropped 2 bases and J dropped 7 bases, with 6 bases sitting between them. The CDR3 length is 13 residues. CDR3 loop: CASSPGENSPLHF. The CDR3 region has the DNA TGTGCCAGCTCACCAGGGGAGAATTCACCCCTCCACTTT.

V is TRBV29-1 and J is TRBJ2-3, with D perhaps TRBD2 (7 bases). V was pared by 4 bases and J by 0 bases, with 11 bases between. Germline V gives CDR1 SQVTM, CDR2 ANQGSEA. The CDR3 extends over 14 amino acids. The CDR3 here is CSVGRGASTDTQYF. CDR3 coding DNA: TGCAGCGTTGGACGGGGGGCTAGCACAGATACGCAGTATTTT.

This sequence joins TRBV28 and TRBJ1-4, with 9 bases fitting TRBD1. V dropped 3 bases and J dropped 8; count of bases not matched to a gene: 7. The CDR3 loop spans 15 amino acids. The germline V gene has CDR1 MDHEN and CDR2 SYDVKM. CDR3 amino acids: CASSFPGQGSEKLFF. DNA of the CDR3: TGTGCCAGCAGTTTCCCGGGACAGGGTTCGGAAAAACTGTTTTTT.

This clone was seen a few times. The rearrangement uses TRBV28 and TRBJ1-2; 12 bases match TRBD1. Germline loops: CDR1 MDHEN, CDR2 SYDVKM. The CDR3 spans 15 residues. The trim removed 5 bases at V and 3 bases at J, leaving 4 bases unmatched. The CDR3 region has the DNA TGTGCCAGCAGTCCCGGGACAGGGGGCCACTATGGCTACACCTTC. Its protein is CASSPGTGGHYGYTF.

V gene TRBV28 combines with J gene TRBJ1-1, with a tentative D call TRBD1 (5 bases). This CDR3 has 16 residues. Germline assignment: CDR1 MDHEN and CDR2 SYDVKM. Trimming pared 5 bases from V and 1 base from J, leaving 17 bases between. The CDR3 reads CASSPSPGTENTEAFF. The CDR3 nucleotides are TGTGCCAGCAGTCCCTCTCCGGGGACCGAGAACACTGAAGCTTTCTTT.

As for this clone: This same CDR3 is encoded by further DNA sequences in the sample. This sequence joins TRBV5-1 and TRBJ2-3; 7 positions agree with TRBD1. After removal of 0 bases from V and 3 bases from J, the junction contained 4 bases not matched to a gene. The CDR3 length is 15 residues. Looked up from germline, CDR1 is SGHRS and CDR2 is YFSETQ. CDR3 DNA sequence: TGCGCCAGCAGCTTGGGGCAGGGGGAGACAGATACGCAGTATTTT. Protein sequence: CASSLGQGETDTQYF.

V gene TRBV6-5 combines with J gene TRBJ1-2, with 12 bases fitting TRBD1. The CDR3 contains 15 residues. V was clipped by 6 bases and J by 8 bases; unmatched bases: 10. The germline CDR1 and CDR2 sequences are MNHEY and SVGAGI. CDR3 in amino acids: CASSPMGQGAGGYTF. For the CDR3, the DNA is TGTGCCAGCAGCCCCATGGGACAGGGGGCAGGAGGCTACACCTTC.

The chain employs TRBV7-9 and TRBJ2-5, with a weak D call TRBD2 (5 bases). From germline, CDR1 is SEHNR and CDR2 FQNEAQ (reference sequence). This CDR3 region has 15 residues. V lost 2 bases and J 4 bases, leaving 14 bases between the germline ends. In nucleotides, the CDR3 is TGTGCCAGCAGCTTACCCGGGTGGGGAGTAGAGACCCAGTACTTC. The encoded protein is CASSLPGWGVETQYF.

This chain links TRBV11-3 with TRBJ1-1, with a possible D match to TRBD1 (6 bases). Germline CDR1 is SGHNT and CDR2 is YENEEA. The CDR3 is 14 residues long. Trimming shortened V by 4 bases and J by 2 bases, and 11 bases separated the two germline ends. The CDR3 DNA reads TGTGCCAGCAGCTCGGGCAGGGGTAACACTGAAGCTTTCTTT. Amino acids: CASSSGRGNTEAFF.

This clone was found a few times. This chain links TRBV5-1 with TRBJ2-2, with a weak D call TRBD2 (6 bases). Germline assignment: CDR1 SGHRS and CDR2 YFSETQ. The CDR3 is 16 residues long. V was cut by 5 bases and J by 3 bases, with 17 bases left in between. CDR3 DNA: TGCGCCAGCAGGGAGGGCTTTGCGGGCGACACCGGGGAGCTGTTTTTT. This encodes CASREGFAGDTGELFF.

This chain uses TRBV7-8 with TRBJ2-2; D is ambiguous. The CDR3 has 17 amino acids. The germline gives CDR1 SGHVS, CDR2 FQNEAQ. Trimming removed 5 bases from V and 0 bases from J, with 16 bases in between. For the CDR3, the DNA is TGTGCCAGCAGCCTTATAACAACCTTATCGAACACCGGGGAGCTGTTTTTT. It translates to CASSLITTLSNTGELFF.

V and J are TRBV5-4 and TRBJ2-2, with TRBD2 identical over 8 bases. This CDR3 spans 18 amino acids. CDR1 is SGHNT and CDR2 is YYREEE in the germline V gene (reference sequence). V shed 2 bases and J 0 bases; nucleotides not matched to a gene: 9. This chain's CDR3 is CASSFGGSGTANTGELFF. For the CDR3, the DNA is TGTGCCAGCAGCTTCGGAGGTAGCGGGACCGCGAACACCGGGGAGCTGTTTTTT.

This rearrangement joins TRBV9 to TRBJ2-1; 9 positions agree with TRBD1. Germline V gene sequence: CDR1 SGDLS, CDR2 YYNGEE. The CDR3 loop spans 20 amino acids. The V gene end was trimmed by 2 bases and the J gene end by 1 base; junction bases not matched to a gene: 16. The CDR3 DNA sequence: TGTGCCAGCAGCGTCTCTTCCGGGACAGGGTTTATAGCATCCTACAATGAGCAGTTCTTC. This translates into CASSVSSGTGFIASYNEQFF.

The chain uses TRBV7-3 and TRBJ2-2; D not certain. This CDR3 has 15 residues. V lost 2 bases to trimming and J lost 1 base, with 8 bases between them. Germline V gene lookup returns CDR1 SGHTA and CDR2 FQGTGA. The CDR3: CASSLLSVNTGELFF. CDR3 DNA: TGTGCCAGCAGCTTACTTAGTGTGAACACCGGGGAGCTGTTTTTT.

The genes are TRBV11-2 and TRBJ2-7; D might be TRBD1 (6 bases). CDR1 SGHAT and CDR2 FQNNGV come from the germline V gene. The CDR3 length is 14 residues. V was shortened by 3 bases and J by 2 bases, with 11 bases between the two germline ends. The CDR3 DNA sequence: TGTGCCAGCAGCTTCTTACAGGGTCCCTACGAGCAGTACTTC. Encoded protein: CASSFLQGPYEQYF. Filled out from reference TRBV11-2 and TRBJ2-7, the complete variable domain reads EAGVAQSPRYKIIEKRQSVAFWCNPISGHATLYWYQQILGQGPKLLIQFQNNGVVDDSQLPKDRFSAERLKGVDSTLKIQPAKLEDSAVYLCASSFLQGPYEQYFGPGTRLTVT.

The chain employs TRBV6-5 and TRBJ2-5; D is uncertain. CDR1 MNHEY and CDR2 SVGAGI come from the germline V gene. V was cut by 5 bases and J by 1 base, with 2 bases left in between. CDR3 length: 11 residues. The CDR3 bases are TGTGCCAGCAGTGCCCAAGAGACCCAGTACTTC. Translating gives CASSAQETQYF.

Only one count was recorded for this clone. The chain joins TRBV29-1 to TRBJ1-1; D possibly corresponds to TRBD1 (5 bases). CDR1 is SQVTM and CDR2 is ANQGSEA in the germline V gene. This CDR3 comprises 13 residues. V lost 3 bases and J lost 0, with 8 bases in between. This chain's CDR3 is CSVEAGMNTEAFF. DNA for the CDR3: TGCAGCGTTGAGGCAGGGATGAACACTGAAGCTTTCTTT.

The gene calls are TRBV19 and TRBJ2-1; TRBD2 matches at 12 bases. Germline lookup yields CDR1 LNHDA and CDR2 SQIVND (reference sequence). V gave up 4 bases and J gave up 4 bases; unmatched junction bases: 11. The CDR3 loop spans 18 amino acids. The CDR3 region is CASSRGLAGRGRYNEQFF. The CDR3 coding sequence is TGTGCCAGTAGTAGAGGACTAGCGGGGAGAGGCCGGTACAATGAGCAGTTCTTC.